A single sample is the source of the 17 T cell receptor beta chains below, sequenced in a study of CD8+ T cells in alopecia areata. Isolated RNA was reverse transcribed into cDNA used as the sequencing template. Clones were read by immunoSEQ multiplex PCR, and TCRdb kept only the in-frame ones, dropping some. The profile shows about 160,000 clones, approximately 50% of them singletons. The sample consisted of CD4+ T cells sorted from blood. The receptors stem from a human donor with alopecia areata.

The CDR3 DNA is TGTGCCAGCTCACCGGGACAGGAATCCTATGGCTACACCTTC. Translated: CASSPGQESYGYTF. The V and J genes are TRBV18 and TRBJ1-2, with 8 bases lining up with TRBD1. Losses at the gene ends were 3 bases for V and 4 bases for J; bases not matched to a gene: 4. CDR3 length: 14 amino acids. Germline V gene lookup returns CDR1 KGHSH and CDR2 LQKENI.

The chain recombines TRBV5-1 with TRBJ2-7, with unresolved D. The length of the CDR3 is 14 residues. Germline V gene sequence: CDR1 SGHRS, CDR2 YFSETQ. V was trimmed by 0 bases and J by 3 bases, leaving 10 bases between them. CDR3 sequence: CASSLEVPHYEQYF. DNA for the CDR3: TGCGCCAGCAGCTTGGAGGTCCCTCACTACGAGCAGTACTTC.

V and J are TRBV5-1 and TRBJ2-5, with D possibly matching TRBD1 (6 bases). The CDR3 extends over 16 amino acids. Between the trimmed V and J ends, which lost 5 bases and 2 bases, there was a span of 19 bases. Germline CDR1 SGHRS, CDR2 YFSETQ. The CDR3 is CASRTQPGASQETQYF. The DNA of the CDR3 is TGCGCCAGCAGAACCCAGCCAGGGGCGTCTCAAGAGACCCAGTACTTC.

This chain connects TRBV5-1 to TRBJ2-2; no reliable D call. V lost 2 bases, J lost 7 bases, and 6 bases lay in between. Germline V CDR1 and CDR2: SGHRS, YFSETQ. This CDR3 has 12 residues. The chain's CDR3 is CASSFQIGELFF. DNA for the CDR3: TGCGCCAGCAGCTTTCAGATCGGGGAGCTGTTTTTT.

In the case of this clone: Other DNA sequences in this sample translate to the same CDR3. The genes are TRBV18 and TRBJ2-5; no reliable D call. Germline CDR1 reads KGHSH; CDR2 reads LQKENI. The CDR3 contains 12 residues. V dropped 6 bases and J dropped 1 base, with 6 bases sitting between them. This CDR3 reads CASSPLQETQYF. The CDR3 DNA reads TGTGCCAGCTCCCCCCTCCAAGAGACCCAGTACTTC.

The chain is built from TRBV7-8 and TRBJ2-3; 10 nucleotides agree with TRBD2. The V segment lost 3 bases and the J segment 7 bases; nucleotides outside the gene matches: 13. This CDR3 contains 17 residues. From germline, CDR1 is SGHVS and CDR2 FQNEAQ. CDR3 DNA sequence: TGTGCCAGCAGCTTCGCGGCTAGCGGGAGCCTCACGCATACGCAGTATTTT. Translation gives CASSFAASGSLTHTQYF.

This chain joins TRBV5-1 and TRBJ2-7, with 10 bases aligning to TRBD2. The germline V gene encodes CDR1 SGHRS and CDR2 YFSETQ. Unmatched junction bases numbered 3, after V lost 4 bases and J lost 5 bases. This CDR3 is built from 13 residues. The CDR3 DNA reads as TGCGCCAGCAGCCTAGCGGGAGCGGACGAGCAGTACTTC. As protein: CASSLAGADEQYF. The full variable domain, its missing parts supplied by reference TRBV5-1 and TRBJ2-7, is KAGVTQTPRYLIKTRGQQVTLSCSPISGHRSVSWYQQTPGQGLQFLFEYFSETQRNKGNFPGRFSGRQFSNSRSEMNVSTLELGDSALYLCASSLAGADEQYFGPGTRLTVT.

This chain joins TRBV5-1 and TRBJ2-3; D remains unclear. The CDR3 length is 14 residues. V gave up 4 bases and J gave up 1 base, with 10 bases separating them. CDR1 and CDR2 from the germline V gene are SGHRS and YFSETQ. CDR3 coding DNA: TGCGCCAGCAGCCGGTCCGAGGGCACAGATACGCAGTATTTT. Amino acids: CASSRSEGTDTQYF.

Only a few counts were recorded for this clone. The J gene is TRBJ2-6, the V gene TRBV29-1; the D is unclear. CDR1 is SQVTM and CDR2 is ANQGSEA in the germline V gene. V was shortened by 4 bases and J by 0 bases, with 16 bases between the two germline ends. The CDR3 loop spans 17 amino acids. The CDR3 coding sequence is TGCAGCGTTGTCTCCCGGCCAGGAGCCTCTGGGGCCAACGTCCTGACTTTC. Translation gives CSVVSRPGASGANVLTF.

This clone was found many times. The chain links TRBV18 to TRBJ2-7; D is uncertain. Germline V lookup: CDR1 KGHSH, CDR2 LQKENI. The CDR3 length is 13 residues. V was pared by 3 bases and J by 5 bases, with 11 bases between. The CDR3 coding sequence is TGTGCCAGCTCACCTAACCAAGAGGACGAGCAGTACTTC. Translated, it gives CASSPNQEDEQYF.

Many counts were recorded for this clone. The genes are TRBV5-6 and TRBJ2-2; maybe TRBD1 (6 bases). V dropped 6 bases and J dropped 6 bases, with 15 bases sitting between them. Germline assignment: CDR1 SGHDT and CDR2 YYEEEE. This CDR3 has 14 amino acids. The DNA for the CDR3 is TGTGCCAGCAACTTCAGGGGTGGCGCCGGGGAGCTGTTTTTT. Translation gives CASNFRGGAGELFF. The full variable domain, with the rest looked up from reference TRBV5-6 and TRBJ2-2, is DAGVTQSPTHLIKTRGQQVTLRCSPKSGHDTVSWYQQALGQGPQFIFQYYEEEERQRGNFPDRFSGHQFPNYSSELNVNALLLGDSALYLCASNFRGGAGELFFGEGSRLTVL.

This clone has just a few counts. This chain joins TRBV6-4 and TRBJ2-1; D unclear. Germline CDR1 is MRHNA and CDR2 is SNTAGT. CDR3 length: 12 residues. V was trimmed by 4 bases and J by 8 bases, leaving 9 bases between them. The CDR3 region is CASSGPSHEQFF. CDR3 nucleotide sequence: TGTGCCAGCAGTGGACCTTCCCATGAGCAGTTCTTC.

The chain is built from TRBV4-2 and TRBJ1-5; D is ambiguous. CDR1 and CDR2 (germline): LGHNA, YNFKEQ. V lost 3 bases and J lost 3, with 9 bases in between. This CDR3 is 14 amino acids long. CDR3 region: CASSQGGSNQPQHF. The CDR3 DNA reads TGTGCCAGCAGCCAGGGTGGATCCAATCAGCCCCAGCATTTT.

V gene TRBV29-1 combines with J gene TRBJ2-1; D is perhaps TRBD1 (7 bases). From germline, CDR1 is SQVTM and CDR2 ANQGSEA. Between the trimmed V and J ends, which lost 1 base and 2 bases, there was a span of 12 bases. The CDR3 sequence is 15 residues long. The CDR3 spells CSVEGRGRAYNEQFF. The CDR3 DNA reads as TGCAGCGTTGAAGGGAGGGGGCGCGCCTACAATGAGCAGTTCTTC.

The chain couples TRBV5-1 to TRBJ2-2; TRBD1 matches at 7 bases. Germline CDR1 SGHRS, CDR2 YFSETQ. V gave up 5 bases and J gave up 0 bases; unmatched junction bases: 7. This CDR3 is 16 amino acids long. CDR3 bases: TGCGCCAGCAGGTTAACAGGGGTTCCGAACACCGGGGAGCTGTTTTTT. Translation gives CASRLTGVPNTGELFF.

This clone was recorded a few times. V usage is TRBV19 and J usage is TRBJ2-1; D is unclear. This CDR3 contains 14 residues. CDR1 and CDR2 (germline): LNHDA, SQIVND (reference sequence). Trimming stripped 3 bases from V and 7 bases from J, with 13 bases between. The CDR3 DNA is TGTGCCAGTAGTATCCCCCCAGTTGGTAATGAGCAGTTCTTC. This encodes CASSIPPVGNEQFF.

Only a few counts were recorded for this clone. V gene TRBV7-9 combines with J gene TRBJ2-5; D is ambiguous. The germline V gene encodes CDR1 SEHNR and CDR2 FQNEAQ (reference sequence). V shed 3 bases and J shed 5 bases, with 4 bases lying between them. The CDR3 totals 11 residues. CDR3 in DNA: TGTGCCAGCAGCTTCTTGGAGACCCAGTACTTC. As protein: CASSFLETQYF. Full variable domain (outside the CDR3, taken from reference TRBV7-9 and TRBJ2-5): DTGVSQNPRHKITKRGQNVTFRCDPISEHNRLYWYRQTLGQGPEFLTYFQNEAQLEKSRLLSDRFSAERPKGSFSTLEIQRTEQGDSAMYLCASSFLETQYFGPGTRLLVL.